This TCR beta chain derives from a study of cytomegalovirus exposure and HLA in healthy donors. The CDR3 loop spans 14 amino acids. The germline V gene encodes CDR1 SGHVS and CDR2 FQNEAQ. Trimming took 5 bases from V and 1 from J; bases not matched to a gene: 4. Clones were sequenced by immunoSEQ multiplex PCR, and TCRdb holds only the in-frame ones, with some missing. The sample has over 120,000 clones, about 94% seen once. The sequenced sample was PBMCs. The TCR originated in a man between 18 and 35 years old in good health and CMV-seropositive. The chain couples TRBV7-8 to TRBJ1-1; 7 bases line up with TRBD1. DNA of the CDR3: TGTGCCAGCAGCCAAACAGGGGCGAACACTGAAGCTTTCTTT. Translating it yields CASSQTGANTEAFF.